Presented here are 4 T cell receptor beta chains from one specimen sequenced in a study of shared clonotypes between healthy human individuals. Clones were sequenced by immunoSEQ multiplex PCR, and TCRdb holds only the in-frame ones, with some missing. The table records about 2 million clones, roughly 95% of them present only once. The naive CD8 fraction comprised CD45RO-negative cells positively selected for CCR7 and excluded terminally differentiated effector memory CD45RA+ cells. The sequencing input was naive CD8+ T cells sorted from blood. These receptors were obtained from a man aged 18-30 years in good health.

The chain joins TRBV6-1 to TRBJ2-7; tentatively, D is TRBD1 or TRBD2 (5 bases each). This CDR3 contains 14 residues. Germline V gene lookup returns CDR1 MNHNS and CDR2 SASEGT. V was pared by 8 bases and J by 3 bases, with 17 bases between. CDR3 DNA sequence: TGTGCCAGCGGGATGCCAGGGACCAACTACGAGCAGTACTTC. Encoded protein: CASGMPGTNYEQYF.

In the case of this clone: This same CDR3 is encoded by further DNA sequences in the sample. The rearrangement uses TRBV9 and TRBJ2-7; D uncertain. CDR3 length: 13 residues. CDR1 and CDR2 from the germline V gene are SGDLS and YYNGEE. V gave up 0 bases and J gave up 2 bases, with 6 bases separating them. The CDR3 DNA reads as TGTGCCAGCAGCGTAGGTCCAGCCTACGAGCAGTACTTC. As protein: CASSVGPAYEQYF.

The V and J genes are TRBV4-3 and TRBJ2-3, with D unresolved. The CDR3 runs 15 residues. The V end was cut by 0 bases, the J end by 1 base, with 8 bases between. Germline V lookup: CDR1 LGHNA, CDR2 YSLEER. The CDR3: CASSQEFWGTDTQYF. The CDR3 DNA is TGCGCCAGCAGCCAAGAATTCTGGGGCACAGATACGCAGTATTTT.

V is TRBV28 and J is TRBJ2-7; 10 positions agree with TRBD1. Germline trimming cut 3 bases from V and 5 bases from J; bases unmatched to any gene: 7. Germline CDR1 reads MDHEN; CDR2 reads SYDVKM. This CDR3 spans 15 amino acids. The CDR3 bases are TGTGCCAGCAGTTTTACGGGACAGGGGATCAACGAGCAGTACTTC. The encoded protein is CASSFTGQGINEQYF.